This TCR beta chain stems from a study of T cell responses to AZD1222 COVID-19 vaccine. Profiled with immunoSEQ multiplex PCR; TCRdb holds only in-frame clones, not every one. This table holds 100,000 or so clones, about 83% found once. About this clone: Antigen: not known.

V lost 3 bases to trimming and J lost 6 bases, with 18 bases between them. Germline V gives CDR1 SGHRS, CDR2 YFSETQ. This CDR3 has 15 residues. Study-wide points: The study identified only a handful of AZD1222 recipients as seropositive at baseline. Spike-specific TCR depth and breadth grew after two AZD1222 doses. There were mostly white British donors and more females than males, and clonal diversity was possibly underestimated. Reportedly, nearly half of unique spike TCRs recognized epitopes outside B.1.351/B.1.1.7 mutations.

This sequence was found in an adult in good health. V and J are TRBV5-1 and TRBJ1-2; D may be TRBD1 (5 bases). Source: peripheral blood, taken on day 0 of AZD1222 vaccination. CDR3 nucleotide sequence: TGCGCCAGCAGCTCGCCCCCCGGGGGAGGCGATGGCTACACCTTC. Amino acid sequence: CASSSPPGGGDGYTF.